These T cell receptor beta chains were read from a single sample in a study of shared clonotypes between healthy human individuals. The data were produced by immunoSEQ multiplex PCR, yet TCRdb's version contains in-frame clones alone and is incomplete. The sample carries hundreds of thousands of clones, around 96% recorded once. The sample was naive CD4+ T cells sorted from blood. The source of these receptors is a woman aged 25 to 39 in good health. The CDR3 runs from the conserved cysteine through the conserved F or W. Fields, in order: D gene, V gene, clone size, J gene, CDR3 protein, CDR3 DNA. D genes are given only for firm matches. A row's size may be missing; if present it is once, few, many or a size class.

D gene: .; V gene: TRBV5-4; clone size: .; J gene: TRBJ1-2; CDR3 protein: CASSLSGVYYGYTF; CDR3 DNA: TGTGCCAGCAGCTTAAGTGGAGTTTACTATGGCTACACCTTC
D gene: .; V gene: TRBV19; clone size: .; J gene: TRBJ2-2; CDR3 protein: CASSIDRVDFPGELFF; CDR3 DNA: TGTGCCAGTAGTATAGACAGGGTTGACTTCCCCGGGGAGCTGTTTTTT
D gene: .; V gene: TRBV11-2; clone size: .; J gene: TRBJ2-7; CDR3 protein: CASSLTGLPYEQYF; CDR3 DNA: TGTGCCAGCAGCTTAACAGGCCTCCCTTACGAGCAGTACTTC
D gene: TRBD1; V gene: TRBV28; clone size: .; J gene: TRBJ1-2; CDR3 protein: CASSVTGVYGYTF; CDR3 DNA: TGTGCCAGCAGTGTGACAGGGGTTTATGGCTACACCTTC
D gene: TRBD2; V gene: TRBV10-3; clone size: .; J gene: TRBJ2-7; CDR3 protein: CAISTSGLYEQYF; CDR3 DNA: TGTGCCATCAGTACTAGCGGACTATACGAGCAGTACTTC
D gene: .; V gene: TRBV4-1; clone size: .; J gene: TRBJ1-5; CDR3 protein: CASSQSPVGNQPQHF; CDR3 DNA: TGCGCCAGCAGCCAATCTCCGGTAGGGAATCAGCCCCAGCATTTT
D gene: TRBD1; V gene: TRBV28; clone size: .; J gene: TRBJ1-2; CDR3 protein: CASSWDRGLGYTF; CDR3 DNA: TGTGCCAGCAGCTGGGACAGGGGACTTGGCTACACCTTC
D gene: TRBD2; V gene: TRBV10-3; clone size: .; J gene: TRBJ2-5; CDR3 protein: CAISERLAGEGETQYF; CDR3 DNA: TGTGCCATCAGTGAGCGGCTAGCGGGAGAGGGAGAGACCCAGTACTTC
D gene: .; V gene: TRBV29-1; clone size: .; J gene: TRBJ2-5; CDR3 protein: CSTTEETQYF; CDR3 DNA: TGCAGCACCACCGAGGAGACCCAGTACTTC
D gene: .; V gene: TRBV5-6; clone size: .; J gene: TRBJ2-5; CDR3 protein: CASSRGEETQYF; CDR3 DNA: TGTGCCAGCAGCCGGGGCGAGGAGACCCAGTACTTC
D gene: TRBD2; V gene: TRBV29-1; clone size: few; J gene: TRBJ2-3; CDR3 protein: CSVTTSGTDTQYF; CDR3 DNA: TGCAGCGTTACCACTAGCGGGACAGATACGCAGTATTTT
D gene: .; V gene: TRBV18; clone size: .; J gene: TRBJ1-4; CDR3 protein: CASSLQTTVVNEKLFF; CDR3 DNA: TGTGCCAGCTCACTCCAGACGACGGTCGTTAATGAAAAACTGTTTTTT
D gene: .; V gene: TRBV9; clone size: .; J gene: TRBJ1-2; CDR3 protein: CASSAVYGYTF; CDR3 DNA: TGTGCCAGCAGCGCCGTCTATGGCTACACCTTC
D gene: .; V gene: TRBV7-2; clone size: .; J gene: TRBJ2-3; CDR3 protein: CASSFENRGSADTQYF; CDR3 DNA: TGTGCCAGCAGCTTTGAGAATCGAGGGTCGGCAGATACGCAGTATTTT
D gene: .; V gene: TRBV5-1; clone size: .; J gene: TRBJ1-4; CDR3 protein: CASSLVPVEDRRNEKLFF; CDR3 DNA: TGCGCCAGCAGCTTGGTACCGGTCGAGGACAGAAGAAATGAAAAACTGTTTTTT
D gene: TRBD1; V gene: TRBV28; clone size: .; J gene: TRBJ2-2; CDR3 protein: CASSGTGTGELFF; CDR3 DNA: TGTGCCAGCAGTGGGACAGGGACCGGGGAGCTGTTTTTT
D gene: TRBD2; V gene: TRBV28; clone size: .; J gene: TRBJ2-4; CDR3 protein: CASSLRLAGNIQYF; CDR3 DNA: TGTGCCAGCAGTTTGAGACTAGCGGGAAACATTCAGTACTTC
D gene: .; V gene: TRBV28; clone size: .; J gene: TRBJ2-5; CDR3 protein: CASAGGLRRFGGKTQYF; CDR3 DNA: TGTGCCAGCGCCGGGGGTTTGAGAAGGTTCGGGGGAAAGACCCAGTACTTC
D gene: .; V gene: TRBV6-6; clone size: .; J gene: TRBJ2-7; CDR3 protein: CASSYSDRPGEQYF; CDR3 DNA: TGTGCCAGCAGTTACTCCGATAGGCCAGGCGAGCAGTACTTC
D gene: .; V gene: TRBV28; clone size: .; J gene: TRBJ1-2; CDR3 protein: CASRLDRNYGYTF; CDR3 DNA: TGTGCCAGCAGGCTGGACAGAAACTATGGCTACACCTTC
D gene: .; V gene: TRBV9; clone size: once; J gene: TRBJ2-2; CDR3 protein: CASSVGLPGVTGELFF; CDR3 DNA: TGTGCCAGCAGCGTAGGGCTGCCGGGGGTCACCGGGGAGCTGTTTTTT
D gene: .; V gene: TRBV7-6; clone size: .; J gene: TRBJ1-1; CDR3 protein: CASSLALNRLNTEAFF; CDR3 DNA: TGTGCCAGCAGCTTAGCGCTAAATAGATTGAACACTGAAGCTTTCTTT
D gene: TRBD1; V gene: TRBV28; clone size: few; J gene: TRBJ2-7; CDR3 protein: CASSRPGTVSQQYF; CDR3 DNA: TGTGCCAGCAGTCGCCCCGGGACAGTCTCACAGCAGTACTTC
D gene: .; V gene: TRBV4-1; clone size: .; J gene: TRBJ1-6; CDR3 protein: CASSQESGWGNSPLHF; CDR3 DNA: TGCGCCAGCAGCCAAGAAAGCGGCTGGGGTAATTCACCCCTCCACTTT
D gene: .; V gene: TRBV2; clone size: .; J gene: TRBJ1-3; CDR3 protein: CASSVVGNTIYF; CDR3 DNA: TGTGCCAGCAGTGTGGTTGGAAACACCATATATTTT
D gene: .; V gene: TRBV10-3; clone size: .; J gene: TRBJ2-7; CDR3 protein: CAISESILASYEQYF; CDR3 DNA: TGTGCCATCAGTGAGTCGATTCTGGCCTCCTACGAGCAGTACTTC
D gene: TRBD2; V gene: TRBV28; clone size: .; J gene: TRBJ2-2; CDR3 protein: CASSLSSGIAGELFF; CDR3 DNA: TGTGCCAGCAGTTTATCCAGCGGGATCGCCGGGGAGCTGTTTTTT
D gene: TRBD1; V gene: TRBV7-9; clone size: .; J gene: TRBJ2-3; CDR3 protein: CASSPTRQGISTDTQYF; CDR3 DNA: TGTGCCAGCAGCCCAACCCGACAGGGGATTAGCACAGATACGCAGTATTTT
D gene: .; V gene: TRBV11-2; clone size: .; J gene: TRBJ2-1; CDR3 protein: CASSLTATLPFF; CDR3 DNA: TGTGCCAGCAGCTTAACTGCGACATTGCCGTTCTTC